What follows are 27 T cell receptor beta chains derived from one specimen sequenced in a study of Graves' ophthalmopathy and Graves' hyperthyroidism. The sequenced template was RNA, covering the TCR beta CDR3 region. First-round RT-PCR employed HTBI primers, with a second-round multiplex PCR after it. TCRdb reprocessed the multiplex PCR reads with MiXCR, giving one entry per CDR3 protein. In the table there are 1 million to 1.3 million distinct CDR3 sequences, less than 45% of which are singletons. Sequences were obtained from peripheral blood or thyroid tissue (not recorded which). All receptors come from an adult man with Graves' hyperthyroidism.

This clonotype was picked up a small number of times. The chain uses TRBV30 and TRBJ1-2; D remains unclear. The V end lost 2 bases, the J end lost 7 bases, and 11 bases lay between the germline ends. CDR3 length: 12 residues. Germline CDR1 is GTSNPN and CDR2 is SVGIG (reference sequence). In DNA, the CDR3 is TGTGCCTGGAGTAGGGCAGCTGGTGGCTACACCTTC. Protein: CAWSRAAGGYTF. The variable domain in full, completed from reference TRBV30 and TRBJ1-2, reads SQTIHQWPATLVQPVGSPLSLECTVEGTSNPNLYWYRQAAGRGLQLLFYSVGIGQISSEVPQNLSASRPQDRQFILSSKKLLLSDSGFYLCAWSRAAGGYTFGSGTRLTVV.

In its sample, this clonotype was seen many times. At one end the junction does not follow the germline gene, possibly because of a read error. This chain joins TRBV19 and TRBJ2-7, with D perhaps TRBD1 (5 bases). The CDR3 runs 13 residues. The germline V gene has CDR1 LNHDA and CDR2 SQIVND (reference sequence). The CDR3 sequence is CASSRTRGLEQYF. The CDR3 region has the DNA TGTGCCAGCAGTAGGACAAGGGGTCTCGAGCAGTACTTC. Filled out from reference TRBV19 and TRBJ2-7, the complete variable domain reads DGGITQSPKYLFRKEGQNVTLSCEQNLNHDAMYWYRQDPGQGLRLIYYSQIVNDFQKGDIAEGYSVSREKKESFPLTVTSAQKNPTAFYLCASSRTRGLEQYFGPGTRLTVT.

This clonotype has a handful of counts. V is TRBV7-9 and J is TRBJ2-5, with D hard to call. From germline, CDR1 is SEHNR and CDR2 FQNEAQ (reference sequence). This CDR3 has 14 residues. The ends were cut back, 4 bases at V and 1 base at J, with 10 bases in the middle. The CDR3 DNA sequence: TGTGCCAGCAGCTCCCCGACCACCCAAGAGACCCAGTACTTC. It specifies CASSSPTTQETQYF.

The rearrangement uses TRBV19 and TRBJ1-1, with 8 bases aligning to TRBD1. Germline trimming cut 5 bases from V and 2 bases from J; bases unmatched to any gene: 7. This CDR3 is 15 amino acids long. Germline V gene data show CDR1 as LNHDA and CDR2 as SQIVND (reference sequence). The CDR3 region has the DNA TGTGCCAGTAGTCTTCGGACAGGGTCTAACACTGAAGCTTTCTTT. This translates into CASSLRTGSNTEAFF.

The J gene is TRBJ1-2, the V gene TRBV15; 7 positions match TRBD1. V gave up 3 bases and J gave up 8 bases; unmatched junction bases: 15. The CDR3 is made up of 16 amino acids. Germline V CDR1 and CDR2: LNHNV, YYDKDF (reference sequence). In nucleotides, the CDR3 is TGTGCCACCAGCAGCGAACCTAGCGGGACAGCTCGCGGCTACACCTTC. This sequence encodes CATSSEPSGTARGYTF.

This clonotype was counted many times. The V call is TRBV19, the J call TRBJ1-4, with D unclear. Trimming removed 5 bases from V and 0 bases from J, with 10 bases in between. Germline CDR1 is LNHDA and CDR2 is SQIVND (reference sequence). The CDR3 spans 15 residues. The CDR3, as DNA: TGTGCCAGTAGTCTTCCGATTGCAACTAATGAAAAACTGTTTTTT. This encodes CASSLPIATNEKLFF.

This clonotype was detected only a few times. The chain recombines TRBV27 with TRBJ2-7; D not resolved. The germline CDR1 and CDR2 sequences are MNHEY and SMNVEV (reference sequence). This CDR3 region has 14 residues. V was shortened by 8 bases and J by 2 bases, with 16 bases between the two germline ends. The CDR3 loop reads CASPTSHSTYEQYF. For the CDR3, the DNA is TGTGCCAGCCCCACGTCGCACAGCACCTACGAGCAGTACTTC.

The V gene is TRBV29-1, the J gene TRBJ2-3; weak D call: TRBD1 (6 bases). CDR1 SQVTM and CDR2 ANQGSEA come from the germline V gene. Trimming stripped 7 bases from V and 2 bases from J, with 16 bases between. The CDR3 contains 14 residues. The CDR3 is CSALPRGDTDTQYF. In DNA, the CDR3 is TGCAGCGCCCTGCCCAGGGGAGACACAGATACGCAGTATTTT.

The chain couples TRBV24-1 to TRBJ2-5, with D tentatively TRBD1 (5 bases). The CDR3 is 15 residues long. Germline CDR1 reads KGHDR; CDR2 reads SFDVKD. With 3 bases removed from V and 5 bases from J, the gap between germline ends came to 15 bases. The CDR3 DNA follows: TGTGCCACCAGTGATACAGGTGGACGGAGCGAGACCCAGTACTTC. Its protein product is CATSDTGGRSETQYF.

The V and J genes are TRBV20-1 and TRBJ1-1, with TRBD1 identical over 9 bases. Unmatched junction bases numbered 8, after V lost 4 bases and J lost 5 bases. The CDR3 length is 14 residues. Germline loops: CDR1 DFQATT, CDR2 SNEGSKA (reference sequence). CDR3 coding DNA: TGCAGTGCTAAGCTGGGACAGGGTGAAACTGAAGCTTTCTTT. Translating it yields CSAKLGQGETEAFF.

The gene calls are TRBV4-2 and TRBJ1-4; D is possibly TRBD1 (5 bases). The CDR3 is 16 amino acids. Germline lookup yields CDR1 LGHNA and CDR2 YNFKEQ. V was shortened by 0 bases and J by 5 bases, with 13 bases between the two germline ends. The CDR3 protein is CASSQEGSGLNEKLFF. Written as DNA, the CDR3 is TGTGCCAGCAGCCAAGAAGGTTCGGGACTCAATGAAAAACTGTTTTTT.

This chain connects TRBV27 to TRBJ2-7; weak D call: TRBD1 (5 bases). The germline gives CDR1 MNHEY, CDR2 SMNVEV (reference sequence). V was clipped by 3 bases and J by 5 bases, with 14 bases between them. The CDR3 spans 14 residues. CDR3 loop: CASSLAGKVDEQYF. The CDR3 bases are TGTGCCAGCAGTTTGGCAGGGAAGGTTGACGAGCAGTACTTC.

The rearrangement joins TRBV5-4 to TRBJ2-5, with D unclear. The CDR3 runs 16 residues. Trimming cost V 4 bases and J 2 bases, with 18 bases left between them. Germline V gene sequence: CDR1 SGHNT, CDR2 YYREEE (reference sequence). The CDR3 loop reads CASSPPSGLRQETQYF. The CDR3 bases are TGTGCCAGCAGCCCACCGTCCGGGCTAAGGCAAGAGACCCAGTACTTC. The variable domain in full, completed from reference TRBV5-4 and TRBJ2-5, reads ETGVTQSPTHLIKTRGQQVTLRCSSQSGHNTVSWYQQALGQGPQFIFQYYREEENGRGNFPPRFSGLQFPNYSSELNVNALELDDSALYLCASSPPSGLRQETQYFGPGTRLLVL.

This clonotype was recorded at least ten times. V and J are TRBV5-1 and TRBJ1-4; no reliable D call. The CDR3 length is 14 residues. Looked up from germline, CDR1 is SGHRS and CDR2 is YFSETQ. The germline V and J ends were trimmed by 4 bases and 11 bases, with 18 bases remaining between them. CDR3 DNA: TGCGCCAGCAGCGTTCAAGTCGGACCGGCGAAACTGTTTTTT. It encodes CASSVQVGPAKLFF.

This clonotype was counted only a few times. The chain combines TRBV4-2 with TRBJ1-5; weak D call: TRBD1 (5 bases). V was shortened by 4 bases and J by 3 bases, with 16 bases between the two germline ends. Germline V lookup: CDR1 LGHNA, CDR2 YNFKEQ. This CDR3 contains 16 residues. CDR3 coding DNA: TGTGCCAGCAGCCCCCGAACTGGGGGGAACAATCAGCCCCAGCATTTT. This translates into CASSPRTGGNNQPQHF.

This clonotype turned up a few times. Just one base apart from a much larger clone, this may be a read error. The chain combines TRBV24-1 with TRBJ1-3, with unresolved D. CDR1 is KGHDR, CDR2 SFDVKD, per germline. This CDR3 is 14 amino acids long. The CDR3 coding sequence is TGTGCCACCAGTTCGGATGCCTCTGGAAACACCACATATTTT. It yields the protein CATSSDASGNTTYF.

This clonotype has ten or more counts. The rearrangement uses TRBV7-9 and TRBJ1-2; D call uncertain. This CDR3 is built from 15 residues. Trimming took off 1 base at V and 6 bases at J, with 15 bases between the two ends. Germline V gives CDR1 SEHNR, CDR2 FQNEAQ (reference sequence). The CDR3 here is CASSLGRSRKDGYTF. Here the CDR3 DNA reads TGTGCCAGCAGCTTAGGCCGTTCCAGGAAGGATGGCTACACCTTC.

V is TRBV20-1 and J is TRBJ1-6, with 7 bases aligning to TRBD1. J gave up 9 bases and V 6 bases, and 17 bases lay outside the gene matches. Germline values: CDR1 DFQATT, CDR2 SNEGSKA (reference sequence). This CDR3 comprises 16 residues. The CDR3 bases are TGCAGTGCCTCAGCCGGGACCGCCTCAGGGGGTTCACCCCTCCACTTT. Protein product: CSASAGTASGGSPLHF.

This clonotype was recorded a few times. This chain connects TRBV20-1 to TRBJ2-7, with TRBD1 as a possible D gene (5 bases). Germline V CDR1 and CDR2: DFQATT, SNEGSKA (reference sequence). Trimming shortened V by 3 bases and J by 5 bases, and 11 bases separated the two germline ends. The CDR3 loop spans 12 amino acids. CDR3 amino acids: CSASPQGNEQYF. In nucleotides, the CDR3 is TGCAGTGCTAGCCCTCAGGGCAACGAGCAGTACTTC.

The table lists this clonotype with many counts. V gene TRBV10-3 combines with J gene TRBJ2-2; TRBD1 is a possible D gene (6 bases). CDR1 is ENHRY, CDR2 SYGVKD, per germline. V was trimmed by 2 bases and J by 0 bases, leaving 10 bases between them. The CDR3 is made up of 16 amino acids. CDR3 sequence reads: CAISEVGQTNTGELFF. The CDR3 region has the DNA TGTGCCATCAGTGAGGTGGGACAAACGAACACCGGGGAGCTGTTTTTT.

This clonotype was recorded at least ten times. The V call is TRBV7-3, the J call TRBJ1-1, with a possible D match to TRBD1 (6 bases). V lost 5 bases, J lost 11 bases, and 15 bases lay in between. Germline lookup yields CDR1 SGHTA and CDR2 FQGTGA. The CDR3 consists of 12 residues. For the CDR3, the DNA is TGTGCCAGCAGCCGCCCGGGGGGGCCTGCTTTCTTT. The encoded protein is CASSRPGGPAFF.

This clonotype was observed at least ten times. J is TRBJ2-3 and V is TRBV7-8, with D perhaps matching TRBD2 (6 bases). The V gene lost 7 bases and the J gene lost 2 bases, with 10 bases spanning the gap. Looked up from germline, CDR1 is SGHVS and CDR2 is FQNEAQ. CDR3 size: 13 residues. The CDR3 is CASTWGVTDTQYF. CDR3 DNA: TGTGCCAGCACTTGGGGGGTCACAGATACGCAGTATTTT.

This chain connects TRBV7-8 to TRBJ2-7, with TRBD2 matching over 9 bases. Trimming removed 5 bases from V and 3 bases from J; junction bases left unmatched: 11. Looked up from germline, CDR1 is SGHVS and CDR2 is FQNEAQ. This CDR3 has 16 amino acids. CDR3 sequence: CASSPYRGTSHYEQYF. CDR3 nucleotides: TGTGCCAGCAGCCCCTATCGTGGGACTAGCCACTACGAGCAGTACTTC.

For the CDR3, the DNA is TGCAGCGTTGTTTCTAGTAGAAGCAGGAGCGGGGGGATGAACACTGAAGCTTTCTTT. It specifies CSVVSSRSRSGGMNTEAFF. The J gene is TRBJ1-1, the V gene TRBV29-1, with a weak D call TRBD1 (5 bases). In germline, CDR1 is SQVTM, CDR2 ANQGSEA. V dropped 4 bases and J dropped 0 bases, with 27 bases sitting between them. This CDR3 region has 19 residues.

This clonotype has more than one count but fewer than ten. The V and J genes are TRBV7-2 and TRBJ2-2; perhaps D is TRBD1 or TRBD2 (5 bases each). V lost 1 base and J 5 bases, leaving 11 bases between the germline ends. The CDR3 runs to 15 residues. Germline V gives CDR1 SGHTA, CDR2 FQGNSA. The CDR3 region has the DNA TGTGCCAGCAGCTTAGGGGGGAGCCGGACCGGGGAGCTGTTTTTT. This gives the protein CASSLGGSRTGELFF.

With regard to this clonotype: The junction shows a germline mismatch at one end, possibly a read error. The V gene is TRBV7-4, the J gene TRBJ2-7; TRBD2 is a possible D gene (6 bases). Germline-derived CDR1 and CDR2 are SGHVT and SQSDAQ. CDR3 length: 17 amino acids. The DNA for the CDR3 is TGCGCCAGCAGCCAAGCGGTTAGCGGAAGCTTAGTCTACGGGCAGTACTTC. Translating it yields CASSQAVSGSLVYGQYF. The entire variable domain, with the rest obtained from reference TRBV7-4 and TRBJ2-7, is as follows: GAGVSQSPRYKVAKRGRDVALRCDSISGHVTLYWYRQTLGQGSEVLTYSQSDAQRDKSGRPSGRFSAERPERSVSTLKIQRTEQGDSAVYLCASSQAVSGSLVYGQYFGPGTRLTVT.

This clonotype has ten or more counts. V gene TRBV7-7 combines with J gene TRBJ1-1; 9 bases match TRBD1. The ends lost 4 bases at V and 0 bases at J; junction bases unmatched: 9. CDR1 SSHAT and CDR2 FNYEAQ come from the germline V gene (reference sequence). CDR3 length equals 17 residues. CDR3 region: CASSSGTGRSMNTEAFF. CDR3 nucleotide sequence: TGTGCCAGCAGCTCCGGGACAGGGCGTTCAATGAACACTGAAGCTTTCTTT.